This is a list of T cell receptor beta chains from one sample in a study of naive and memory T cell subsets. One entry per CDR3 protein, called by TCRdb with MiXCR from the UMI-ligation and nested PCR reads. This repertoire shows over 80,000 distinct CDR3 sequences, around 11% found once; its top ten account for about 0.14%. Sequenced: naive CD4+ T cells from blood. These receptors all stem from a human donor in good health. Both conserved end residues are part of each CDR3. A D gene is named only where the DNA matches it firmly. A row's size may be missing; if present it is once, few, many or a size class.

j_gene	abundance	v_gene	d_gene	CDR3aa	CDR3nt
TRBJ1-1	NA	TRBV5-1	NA	CASSFQSGKNTEAFF	TGCGCCAGCAGCTTTCAATCCGGGAAGAACACTGAAGCTTTCTTT
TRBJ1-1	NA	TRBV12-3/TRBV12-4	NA	CASTPIRSVTEAFF	TGTGCCAGCACCCCGATTCGGTCGGTCACTGAAGCTTTCTTT
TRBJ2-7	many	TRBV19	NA	CASSETGGASYEQYF	TGTGCCAGTAGCGAAACAGGCGGAGCATCCTACGAGCAGTACTTC
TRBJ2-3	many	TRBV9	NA	CASSVGPTDTQYF	TGTGCCAGCAGCGTAGGCCCCACAGATACGCAGTATTTT
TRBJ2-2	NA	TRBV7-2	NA	CASSRQVSPGELFF	TGTGCCAGCAGCCGACAGGTATCCCCCGGGGAGCTGTTTTTT
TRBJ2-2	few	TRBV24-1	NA	CATSDLSRTNTGELFF	TGTGCCACCAGTGATTTGTCTAGAACTAACACCGGGGAGCTGTTTTTT
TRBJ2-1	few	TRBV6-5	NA	CASSYLNPPLLQFF	TGTGCCAGCAGTTACTTAAACCCTCCCCTATTACAGTTCTTC
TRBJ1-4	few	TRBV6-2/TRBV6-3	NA	CASSIGGEKLFF	TGTGCCAGCTCAATCGGAGGTGAAAAACTGTTTTTT
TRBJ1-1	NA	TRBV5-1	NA	CASSFEASPGTEAFF	TGCGCCAGCAGCTTTGAGGCCTCCCCTGGCACTGAAGCTTTCTTT
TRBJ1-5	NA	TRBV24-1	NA	CATSDPNSNQPQHF	TGTGCCACCAGTGACCCCAATAGCAATCAGCCCCAGCATTTT
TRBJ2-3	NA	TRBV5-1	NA	CASSSRDSGTDTQYF	TGCGCCAGCAGCTCCCGGGACTCCGGCACAGATACGCAGTATTTT